One sample yielded the 21 T cell receptor beta chains listed below, sequenced in a study of radiotherapy plus CTLA-4 blockade in lung cancer. The table came from immunoSEQ multiplex PCR; TCRdb's copy has only in-frame clones and leaves some out. The sample contains around 110,000 clones, under 90% of which appear only once. The specimen was peripheral blood, collected from a patient treated with radiotherapy plus ipilimumab. The receptors were gathered from a human donor with non-small cell lung cancer that progressed on radiotherapy plus ipilimumab. Some clones in this sample may be carry-over from other donors' samples.

The chain uses TRBV10-3 and TRBJ2-6, with TRBD1 identical over 11 bases. CDR3 length equals 20 residues. Trimming cost V 2 bases and J 1 base; bases outside gene matches: 10. In germline, CDR1 is ENHRY, CDR2 SYGVKD. DNA for the CDR3: TGTGCCATCAGTGAGGCCGGACAGGGGGCGCTTATTTCTGGGGCCAACGTCCTGACTTTC. Translated, it gives CAISEAGQGALISGANVLTF.

The gene calls are TRBV27 and TRBJ2-3; 7 nucleotides align to TRBD1. The trim removed 6 bases at V and 0 bases at J, leaving 3 bases unmatched. CDR1 is MNHEY and CDR2 is SMNVEV in the germline V gene (reference sequence). The CDR3 contains 14 residues. The chain's CDR3 is CASRDRPSTDTQYF. CDR3 in DNA: TGTGCCAGCAGGGACAGGCCTAGCACAGATACGCAGTATTTT.

The chain recombines TRBV27 with TRBJ1-5, with 7 bases fitting TRBD1. This CDR3 spans 15 amino acids. Unmatched junction bases numbered 5, after V lost 5 bases and J lost 1 base. CDR1 is MNHEY and CDR2 is SMNVEV in the germline V gene (reference sequence). The CDR3 sequence: CASSPRTGSNQPQHF. CDR3 nucleotide sequence: TGTGCCAGCAGTCCGAGGACAGGAAGCAATCAGCCCCAGCATTTT.

This clone was seen a single time. V gene TRBV7-3 combines with J gene TRBJ2-1; no clear D gene. Germline V CDR1 and CDR2: SGHTA, FQGTGA. The CDR3 loop spans 13 amino acids. Trimming removed 0 bases at V and 4 bases at J, with 4 bases between. CDR3 in DNA: TGTGCCAGCAGCTTAACCGAGTACAATGAGCAGTTCTTC. It yields the protein CASSLTEYNEQFF.

V is TRBV6-5 and J is TRBJ1-1; D possibly corresponds to TRBD1 (5 bases). The CDR3 spans 14 residues. Germline lookup yields CDR1 MNHEY and CDR2 SVGAGI. The germline V and J ends were trimmed by 6 bases and 4 bases, with 15 bases remaining between them. The CDR3 DNA sequence: TGTGCCAGCAGGCCCCCCGGCAGGGCCACTGAAGCTTTCTTT. It encodes CASRPPGRATEAFF.

The rearrangement links TRBV19 to TRBJ1-1, with 11 bases identical to TRBD1. CDR1 and CDR2 (germline): LNHDA, SQIVND (reference sequence). J was trimmed by 7 bases and V by 7 bases; bases with no gene match: 14. The CDR3 runs to 16 residues. CDR3 region: CASTPFGTGGGSEAFF. CDR3 nucleotide sequence: TGTGCCAGTACCCCCTTCGGGACAGGGGGGGGAAGTGAAGCTTTCTTT.

This clone has a single count. J is TRBJ2-1 and V is TRBV7-3; 8 bases are shared with TRBD2. With V trimmed by 4 bases and J by 4 bases, 9 bases remained unmatched. This CDR3 spans 16 amino acids. Germline CDR1 SGHTA, CDR2 FQGTGA. The CDR3 loop is CASSYTGAGEYNEQFF. The CDR3 DNA is TGTGCCAGCAGCTACACAGGAGCGGGGGAGTACAATGAGCAGTTCTTC.

The chain has TRBV7-2 and TRBJ2-5; no firm D call. This CDR3 has 12 residues. Trimming removed 4 bases at V and 0 bases at J, with 3 bases between. Per germline, CDR1 SGHTA and CDR2 FQGNSA. The CDR3 protein is CASSSYQETQYF. The CDR3 DNA reads TGTGCCAGCAGCTCGTACCAAGAGACCCAGTACTTC.

The chain links TRBV7-2 to TRBJ1-1; TRBD1 agrees at 8 bases. The germline V gene has CDR1 SGHTA and CDR2 FQGNSA. The length of the CDR3 is 17 residues. V lost 3 bases and J lost 0; bases outside the gene matches: 9. The chain's CDR3 is CASSFRTGRSMNTEAFF. In DNA, the CDR3 is TGTGCCAGCAGCTTCCGGACAGGGAGGTCGATGAACACTGAAGCTTTCTTT.

Only one count was recorded for this clone. This sequence joins TRBV7-2 and TRBJ2-5, with D maybe TRBD1 (6 bases). The V gene lost 4 bases and the J gene lost 4 bases, with 13 bases spanning the gap. Germline loops: CDR1 SGHTA, CDR2 FQGNSA. This CDR3 spans 14 amino acids. The CDR3 here is CASSYLTGRETQYF. For the CDR3, the DNA is TGTGCCAGCAGCTACCTCACAGGGAGAGAGACCCAGTACTTC.

This clone has more than one count but fewer than ten. The chain carries TRBV19 and TRBJ2-7; 7 nucleotides match TRBD1. Losses at the gene ends were 0 bases for V and 2 bases for J; bases not matched to a gene: 4. The CDR3 sequence is 15 residues long. Germline loops: CDR1 LNHDA, CDR2 SQIVND (reference sequence). CDR3 loop: CASSIETGDAYEQYF. The CDR3 DNA reads TGTGCCAGTAGTATAGAAACAGGGGACGCCTACGAGCAGTACTTC.

This rearrangement joins TRBV28 to TRBJ2-3; TRBD2 agrees at 12 bases. The J segment lost 6 bases and the V segment lost 6 bases, leaving 7 bases of the junction unmatched. Germline V gene lookup returns CDR1 MDHEN and CDR2 SYDVKM. This CDR3 contains 15 residues. CDR3 in DNA: TGTGCCAGCAGGTTGACTAGCGGGGGACGTGATACGCAGTATTTT. It specifies CASRLTSGGRDTQYF.

The chain is built from TRBV18 and TRBJ2-3, with D uncertain. Trimming left V 0 bases short and J 2 bases short, with 6 bases between. From germline, CDR1 is KGHSH and CDR2 LQKENI. The CDR3 has 14 amino acids. The CDR3 spells CASSPPTFTDTQYF. In DNA, the CDR3 is TGTGCCAGCTCACCACCGACCTTCACAGATACGCAGTATTTT.

The chain is built from TRBV9 and TRBJ2-3, with D possibly TRBD2 on 5 matching bases. This CDR3 is built from 14 residues. Germline CDR1 is SGDLS and CDR2 is YYNGEE. Between the trimmed V and J ends, which lost 2 bases and 9 bases, there was a span of 16 bases. The DNA of the CDR3 is TGTGCCAGCAGCGTCTCGGGGAGTCTCGCGACGCAGTATTTT. Translating gives CASSVSGSLATQYF.

The chain combines TRBV18 with TRBJ1-5; possible D gene TRBD1, 5 bases. Germline assignment: CDR1 KGHSH and CDR2 LQKENI. Trimming stripped 0 bases from V and 7 bases from J, with 16 bases between. The CDR3 runs 16 residues. This CDR3 is CASSPPGDQGRQPQHF. In DNA, the CDR3 is TGTGCCAGCTCACCACCCGGAGATCAGGGAAGACAGCCCCAGCATTTT.

V gene TRBV18 combines with J gene TRBJ2-2, with 7 positions matching TRBD1. This CDR3 is 16 amino acids long. With 1 base clipped from V and 6 bases from J, the junction kept 8 bases outside the gene matches. The germline V gene encodes CDR1 KGHSH and CDR2 LQKENI. The CDR3 region is CASSPRAGGTAGELFF. The CDR3 DNA sequence: TGTGCCAGCTCACCACGGGCAGGGGGAACGGCCGGGGAGCTGTTTTTT.

The rearrangement joins TRBV6-5 to TRBJ1-2; D gene ambiguous. Trimming took off 10 bases at V and 4 bases at J, with 13 bases between the two ends. Per the germline V gene, CDR1 is MNHEY and CDR2 is SVGAGI. The CDR3 contains 12 residues. Written as DNA, the CDR3 is TGTGCCACTACCGGAGGATCCTATGGCTACACCTTC. Amino acid sequence: CATTGGSYGYTF.

The count of this clone is one. The CDR3 coding sequence is TGCAGCGCCCTAGGGCCGGATCCTCAGCAGTTCTTC. Translated: CSALGPDPQQFF. This chain joins TRBV29-1 and TRBJ2-1; no clear D gene. The ends were cut back, 7 bases at V and 11 bases at J, with 18 bases in the middle. CDR3 length: 12 amino acids. Germline values: CDR1 SQVTM, CDR2 ANQGSEA.

The rearrangement uses TRBV10-1 and TRBJ2-7, with no clear D. Germline CDR1 WNHNN, CDR2 SYGVQD (reference sequence). There are 11 residues in the CDR3. V was pared by 2 bases and J by 4 bases, with 3 bases between. The CDR3 protein is CASSEGYEQYF. The CDR3 DNA reads TGCGCCAGCAGTGAGGGGTACGAGCAGTACTTC.

This clone was picked up one time. The J gene is TRBJ2-2, the V gene TRBV11-3, with a weak D call TRBD1 (6 bases). Germline V lookup: CDR1 SGHNT, CDR2 YENEEA. This CDR3 spans 15 amino acids. Trimming left V 1 base short and J 2 bases short, with 8 bases between. The DNA for the CDR3 is TGTGCCAGCAGCTTAGGAGGGACAAACACCGGGGAGCTGTTTTTT. Translating gives CASSLGGTNTGELFF.

V usage is TRBV5-1 and J usage is TRBJ1-1; no definite D call. The V end was cut by 0 bases, the J end by 1 base, with 4 bases between. The CDR3 totals 13 residues. Germline V CDR1 and CDR2: SGHRS, YFSETQ. CDR3 in DNA: TGCGCCAGCAGCTTGGACCCGAACACTGAAGCTTTCTTT. Protein: CASSLDPNTEAFF.